This record looks at one TCR beta chain sequence and its context. Its antigen is unidentified. This sample stems from a study of neoadjuvant nivolumab and ipilimumab in lung cancer. Points from the study as a whole: Higher pretherapy blood TCR richness went with higher resected-tumor richness.

This table comes from immunoSEQ multiplex PCR, and its TCRdb copy is limited to in-frame clones, with some not included. The data hold approximately 12,000 clones, with approximately 71% observed a single time. CDR1 SGHAT and CDR2 FQNNGV come from the germline V gene. V lost 5 bases and J lost 5, with 15 bases in between. The CDR3 runs 14 residues. Sequenced here: peripheral blood, sampled after neoadjuvant nivolumab, alone or with ipilimumab, at or shortly before surgery. The TCR sequence derives from an adult with non-small cell lung cancer. The chain links TRBV11-2 to TRBJ2-5; a weak D match, TRBD2 (6 bases). The CDR3 sequence is CASSTGDSVETQYF. In DNA, the CDR3 is TGTGCCAGCAGCACTGGGGACTCGGTGGAGACCCAGTACTTC.